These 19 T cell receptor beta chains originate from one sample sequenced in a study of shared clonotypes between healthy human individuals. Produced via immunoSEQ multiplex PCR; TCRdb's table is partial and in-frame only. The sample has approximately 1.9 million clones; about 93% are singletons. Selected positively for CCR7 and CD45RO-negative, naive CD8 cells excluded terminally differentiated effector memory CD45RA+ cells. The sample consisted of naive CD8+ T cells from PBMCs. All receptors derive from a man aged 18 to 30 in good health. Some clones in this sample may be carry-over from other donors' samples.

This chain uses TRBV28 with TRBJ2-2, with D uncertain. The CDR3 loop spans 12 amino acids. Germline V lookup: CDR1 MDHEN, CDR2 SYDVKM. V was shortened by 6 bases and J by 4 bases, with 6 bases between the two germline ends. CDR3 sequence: CASRTGTGELFF. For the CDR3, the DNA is TGTGCCAGCAGAACCGGCACCGGGGAGCTGTTTTTT.

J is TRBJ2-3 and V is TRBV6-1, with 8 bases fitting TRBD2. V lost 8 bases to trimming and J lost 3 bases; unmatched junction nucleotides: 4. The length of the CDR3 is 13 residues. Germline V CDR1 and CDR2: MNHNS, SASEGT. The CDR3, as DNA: TGTGCCAGCCGGGGGGGTTGGACAGATACGCAGTATTTT. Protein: CASRGGWTDTQYF.

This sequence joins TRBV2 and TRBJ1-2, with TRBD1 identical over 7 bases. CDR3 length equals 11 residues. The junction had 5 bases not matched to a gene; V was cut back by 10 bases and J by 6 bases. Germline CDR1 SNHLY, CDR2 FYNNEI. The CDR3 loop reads CAKTGTNGYTF. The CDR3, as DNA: TGTGCCAAGACAGGGACCAATGGCTACACCTTC. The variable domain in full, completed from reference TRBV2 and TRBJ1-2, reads EPEVTQTPSHQVTQMGQEVILRCVPISNHLYFYWYRQILGQKVEFLVSFYNNEISEKSEIFDDQFSVERPDGSNFTLKIRSTKLEDSAMYFCAKTGTNGYTFGSGTRLTVV.

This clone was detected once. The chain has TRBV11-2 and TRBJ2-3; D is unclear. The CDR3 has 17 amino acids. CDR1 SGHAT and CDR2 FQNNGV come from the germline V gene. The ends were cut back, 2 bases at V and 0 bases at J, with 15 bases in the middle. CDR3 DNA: TGTGCCAGCAGCTTATCTTGGCGGCAGGAGAGCACAGATACGCAGTATTTT. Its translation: CASSLSWRQESTDTQYF.

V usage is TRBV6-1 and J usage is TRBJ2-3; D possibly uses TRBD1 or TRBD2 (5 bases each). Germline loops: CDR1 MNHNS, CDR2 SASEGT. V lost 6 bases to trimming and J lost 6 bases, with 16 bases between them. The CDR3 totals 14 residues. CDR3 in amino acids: CASRGTDETDTQYF. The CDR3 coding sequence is TGTGCCAGCAGAGGGACCGATGAGACCGATACGCAGTATTTT.

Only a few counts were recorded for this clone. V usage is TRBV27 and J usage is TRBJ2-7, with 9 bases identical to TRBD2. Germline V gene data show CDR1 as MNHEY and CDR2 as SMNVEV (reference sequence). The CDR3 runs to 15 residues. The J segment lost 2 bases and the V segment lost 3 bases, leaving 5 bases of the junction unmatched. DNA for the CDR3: TGTGCCAGCAGTTTGTTGACTAGCGGCCCCTACGAGCAGTACTTC. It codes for CASSLLTSGPYEQYF.

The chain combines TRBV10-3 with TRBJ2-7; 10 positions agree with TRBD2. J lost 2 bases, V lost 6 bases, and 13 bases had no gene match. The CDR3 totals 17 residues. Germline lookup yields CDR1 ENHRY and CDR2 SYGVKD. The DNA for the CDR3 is TGTGCCATCAGCCCCAGCCCCCCTAGCGGGAGCGCCTACGAGCAGTACTTC. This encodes CAISPSPPSGSAYEQYF.

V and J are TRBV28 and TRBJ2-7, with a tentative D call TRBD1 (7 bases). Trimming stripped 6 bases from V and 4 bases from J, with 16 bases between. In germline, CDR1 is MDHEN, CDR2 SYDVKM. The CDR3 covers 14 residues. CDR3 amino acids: CASRPRQGGYEQYF. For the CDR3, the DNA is TGTGCCAGCAGACCTAGACAGGGAGGATACGAGCAGTACTTC.

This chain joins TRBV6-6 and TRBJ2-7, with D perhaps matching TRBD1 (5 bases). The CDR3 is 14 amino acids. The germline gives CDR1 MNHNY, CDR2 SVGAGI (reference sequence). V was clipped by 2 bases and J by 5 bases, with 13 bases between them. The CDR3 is CASSYPGFEDEQYF. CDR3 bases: TGTGCCAGCAGTTACCCAGGGTTTGAGGACGAGCAGTACTTC.

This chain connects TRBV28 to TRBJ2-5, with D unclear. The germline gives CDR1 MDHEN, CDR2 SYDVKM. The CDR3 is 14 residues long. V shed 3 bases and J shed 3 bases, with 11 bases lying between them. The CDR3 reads CASSLNGFKETQYF. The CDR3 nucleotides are TGTGCCAGCAGTTTGAACGGGTTTAAAGAGACCCAGTACTTC.

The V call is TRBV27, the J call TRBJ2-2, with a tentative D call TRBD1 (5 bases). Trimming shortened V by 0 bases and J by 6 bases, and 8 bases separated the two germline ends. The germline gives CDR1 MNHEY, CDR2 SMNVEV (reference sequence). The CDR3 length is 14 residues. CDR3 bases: TGTGCCAGCAGTTTATCCAAGGGGTCCGGGGAGCTGTTTTTT. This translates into CASSLSKGSGELFF.

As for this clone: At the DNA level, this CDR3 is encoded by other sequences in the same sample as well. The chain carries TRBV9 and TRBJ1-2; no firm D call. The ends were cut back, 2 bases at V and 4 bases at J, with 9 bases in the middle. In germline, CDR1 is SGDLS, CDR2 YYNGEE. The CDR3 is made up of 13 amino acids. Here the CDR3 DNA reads TGTGCCAGCAGCGTGGCAGGAGCCTATGGCTACACCTTC. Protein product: CASSVAGAYGYTF.

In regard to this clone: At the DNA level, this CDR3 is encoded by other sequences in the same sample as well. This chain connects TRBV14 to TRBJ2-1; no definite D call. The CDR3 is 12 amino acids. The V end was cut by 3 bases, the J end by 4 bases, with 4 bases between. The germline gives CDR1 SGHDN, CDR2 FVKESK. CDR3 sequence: CASSQTYNEQFF. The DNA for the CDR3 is TGTGCCAGCAGCCAGACTTACAATGAGCAGTTCTTC.

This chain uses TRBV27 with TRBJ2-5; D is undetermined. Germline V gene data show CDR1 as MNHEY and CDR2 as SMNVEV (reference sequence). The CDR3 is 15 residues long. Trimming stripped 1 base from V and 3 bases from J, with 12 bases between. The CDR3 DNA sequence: TGTGCCAGCAGTTTATACGCGACATTAAAAGAGACCCAGTACTTC. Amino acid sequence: CASSLYATLKETQYF.

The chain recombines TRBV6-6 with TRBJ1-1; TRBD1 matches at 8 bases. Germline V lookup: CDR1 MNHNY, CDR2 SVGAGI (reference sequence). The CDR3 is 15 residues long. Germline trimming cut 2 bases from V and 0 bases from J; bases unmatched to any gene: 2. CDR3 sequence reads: CASSYRTGMNTEAFF. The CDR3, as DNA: TGTGCCAGCAGTTACAGGACAGGGATGAACACTGAAGCTTTCTTT.

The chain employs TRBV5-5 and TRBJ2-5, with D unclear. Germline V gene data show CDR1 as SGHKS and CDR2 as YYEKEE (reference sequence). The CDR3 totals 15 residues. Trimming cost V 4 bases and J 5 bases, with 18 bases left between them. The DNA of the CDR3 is TGTGCCAGCAGCCAAAAGGCTCAGTGGCGGGAGACCCAGTACTTC. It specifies CASSQKAQWRETQYF.

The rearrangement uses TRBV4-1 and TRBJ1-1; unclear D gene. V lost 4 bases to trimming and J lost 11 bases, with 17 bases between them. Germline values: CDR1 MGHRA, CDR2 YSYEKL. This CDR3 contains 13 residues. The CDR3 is CASSLRDLERAFF. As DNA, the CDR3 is TGCGCCAGCAGCCTAAGAGACTTGGAGAGGGCTTTCTTT.

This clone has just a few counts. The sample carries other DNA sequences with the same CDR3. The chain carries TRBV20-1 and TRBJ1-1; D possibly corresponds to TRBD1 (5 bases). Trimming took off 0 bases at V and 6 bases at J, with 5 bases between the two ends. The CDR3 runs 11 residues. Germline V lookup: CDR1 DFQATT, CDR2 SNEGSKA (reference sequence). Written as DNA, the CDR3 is TGCAGTGCTAGAGAGGGGGCTGAAGCTTTCTTT. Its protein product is CSAREGAEAFF.

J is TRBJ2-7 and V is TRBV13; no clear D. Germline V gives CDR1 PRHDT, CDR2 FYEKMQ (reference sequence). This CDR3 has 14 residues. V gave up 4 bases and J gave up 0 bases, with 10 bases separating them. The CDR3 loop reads CASSSIDTSYEQYF. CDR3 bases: TGTGCCAGCAGCTCCATTGACACCTCCTACGAGCAGTACTTC. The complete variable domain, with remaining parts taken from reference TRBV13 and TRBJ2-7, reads AAGVIQSPRHLIKEKRETATLKCYPIPRHDTVYWYQQGPGQDPQFLISFYEKMQSDKGSIPDRFSAQQFSDYHSELNMSSLELGDSALYFCASSSIDTSYEQYFGPGTRLTVT.